Detailed here is one T cell receptor (beta chain). The antigen it recognizes is unknown. A read error may account for a junction end that differs from germline. The sample originates from a study of glioma-infiltrating T cells (dated by TCRdb to 2016 to 2017). With regard to the full study: The study sequenced TCR alpha- and beta-chain repertoires from glioma tissue, from non-neoplastic brain tissue and from matched peripheral blood mononuclear cells. Each tissue-infiltrating repertoire was compared with the same patient's peripheral blood repertoire to measure divergence between tissue and blood T-cell populations. Three low-grade glioma patients, roughly eight primary glioblastoma patients, and three non-glioma patients who contributed non-neoplastic brain tissue made up the paired cohort.

The iRepertoire nested amplicon-rescue multiplex PCR (arm-PCR) platform was used to amplify TCR alpha and beta CDR3 regions from RNA. One-step reverse transcription and amplification used about 95-400 ng of tissue mRNA or PBMC total RNA as input. Following bead purification, Illumina adapters were added by a secondary multiplex PCR, and libraries between 200 and 400 bp were gel-purified. Demultiplexing relied on internal 6-nucleotide barcodes carried by the libraries. Sequencing of the libraries was done on an Illumina MiSeq using 2x220 or 2x250 nucleotide paired-end reads. In the source study's methods: Paired reads were merged using FLASH 1.2.11 and were aligned to the GRCh37 human genome using BWA-MEM, after which TRA and TRB reads were extracted. For V and J assignment, an IMGT-derived reference of cassette sequences and CDR3 motifs that included pseudogenes was used. Reads were translated in three frames, and productive CDR3s were defined as those with a C...FGXG motif and no stop codons. A clonotype was defined as a unique combination of a V-J cassette pair and a CDR3 amino acid sequence. Reads were filtered by Hamming distance, thresholded by each sample's sequence error rate in mapped regions. TCRdb reran the public reads through fastp at Q25 and MiXCR, keeping productive beta chains. CDR3 protein duplicates are merged, each entry listing the most common genes and DNA. The authors' filters were not applied to this entry. The sample table lists around 97,000 distinct CDR3 sequences, about 30% of them with a count of one. Of the sample, approximately 43% falls within the top ten clones.

Overall results and qualifications from the work: Very few CDR3 sequences were shared between tissue and blood, attributed to high CDR3 diversity and limited sampling. VJ-independent divergence between tissue and blood was found to be below expectation in non-neoplastic patients but above expectation in all gliomas, particularly low-grade gliomas. Small numbers underpinned the group comparisons: 7 to 9 glioblastoma patients, three low-grade glioma patients and three non-neoplastic patients.

Reading from cysteine to phenylalanine, the CDR3 counts 14 amino acids. Only CDR3 DNA is held: 42 bases, read in frame from base 1. CDR1 is given as ENHRY and CDR2 as SYGVKD, both from the germline V gene. The receptor's source is a human donor with low-grade glioma or glioblastoma, undergoing nonglioma brain surgery, or in good health (not recorded which). The sequenced material came from glioma tissue, nonneoplastic brain tissue, or PBMCs (not recorded which). The chain uses TRBV10-3 and TRBJ2-1, with 7 bases in between that match TRBD1. The CDR3 corresponds to CATQPQQGLNERYF. The DNA sequence is as follows: TGTGCCACACAGCCCCAACAGGGGCTAAACGAGCGGTACTTC.